This T cell receptor beta chain was sequenced during a study of lymphopenia after photon versus proton radiotherapy. Findings of the study overall: Proton therapy kept repertoires fairly stable, unlike photons, which gained effector/memory cells. Authors raise, but do not show, better survival with proton therapy. Oligoclonal CD8+ Temra expansion after nadir drove photon patients' diversity drop.

Generated by immunoSEQ multiplex PCR, the TCRdb table keeps only in-frame clones and is missing some. The sample has 75,000 to 95,000 clones, 80% to 90% seen once; the top ten hold 1.3% to 1.5%. The table lists this clone with many counts. The antigen is unknown. Trimming cost V 6 bases and J 2 bases; bases outside gene matches: 5. CDR1 is SNHLY, CDR2 FYNNEI, per germline. This CDR3 contains 16 residues. The chain carries TRBV2 and TRBJ2-6; 9 positions match TRBD1. This specimen was peripheral blood, taken from a patient treated with proton-based radiotherapy. This sequence originates from a man aged 60 to 75 with pancreatic cancer. The CDR3 is CASRPGQGAGANVLTF. The DNA of the CDR3 is TGTGCCAGCAGGCCGGGACAGGGAGCTGGGGCCAACGTCCTGACTTTC.